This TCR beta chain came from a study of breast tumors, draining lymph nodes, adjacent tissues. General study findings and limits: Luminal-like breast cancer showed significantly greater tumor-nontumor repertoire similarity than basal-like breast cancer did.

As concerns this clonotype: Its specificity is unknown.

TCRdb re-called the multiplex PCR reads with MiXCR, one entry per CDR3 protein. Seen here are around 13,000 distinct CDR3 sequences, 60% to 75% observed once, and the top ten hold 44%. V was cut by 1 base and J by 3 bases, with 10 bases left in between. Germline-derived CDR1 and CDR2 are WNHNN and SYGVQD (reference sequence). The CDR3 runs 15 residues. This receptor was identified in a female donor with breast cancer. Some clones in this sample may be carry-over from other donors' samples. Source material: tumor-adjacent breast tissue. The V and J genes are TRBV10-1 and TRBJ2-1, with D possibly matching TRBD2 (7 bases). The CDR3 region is CASSEFGGRYNEQFF. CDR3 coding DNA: TGCGCCAGCAGTGAGTTCGGGGGGCGCTACAATGAGCAGTTCTTC.